This T cell receptor (beta chain) was observed in a study of shared clonotypes between healthy human individuals. Study-level background: The donors, two women and three men, were aged 18 to 49.

This CDR3 comprises 14 residues. Looked up from germline, CDR1 is SGHRS and CDR2 is YFSETQ. The V gene end was trimmed by 6 bases and the J gene end by 2 bases; junction bases not matched to a gene: 7. Deep-level settings were used for running the assay. The assay was immunoSEQ multiplex PCR, and TCRdb's table has in-frame clones only and misses some. The sample contains a few million clones, roughly 90% of which appear only once. The chain is built from TRBV5-1 and TRBJ2-7; 8 nucleotides match TRBD1. This TCR was recovered from a man aged 18 to 30 in good health. Some clones in this sample may be carry-over from other donors' samples. Sample: naive CD4+ T cells from PBMCs. Subset reported: CD45RA+ positively selected. As DNA, the CDR3 is TGCGCCAGCACGCGCCGGGACAGGACCTACGAGCAGTACTTC. The encoded protein is CASTRRDRTYEQYF. The complete variable domain, with remaining parts taken from reference TRBV5-1 and TRBJ2-7, reads KAGVTQTPRYLIKTRGQQVTLSCSPISGHRSVSWYQQTPGQGLQFLFEYFSETQRNKGNFPGRFSGRQFSNSRSEMNVSTLELGDSALYLCASTRRDRTYEQYFGPGTRLTVT.